The 28 T cell receptor beta chains listed next were all sequenced from one sample in a study of shared clonotypes between healthy human individuals. Produced via immunoSEQ multiplex PCR; TCRdb's table is partial and in-frame only. The sample has 2 million to 3 million clones, 80% to 95% seen once. Sample: naive CD4+ T cells from PBMCs. Documented subset: CD45RA+ positively selected. These receptors all come from a man aged 18-30 years in good health. Some clones in this sample may be carry-over from other donors' samples.

The chain joins TRBV29-1 to TRBJ2-5; tentatively, D is TRBD2 (6 bases). V lost 6 bases, J lost 11 bases, and 22 bases lay in between. The germline V gene encodes CDR1 SQVTM and CDR2 ANQGSEA. This CDR3 is built from 13 residues. Written as DNA, the CDR3 is TGCAGCGTAATCCGCGGGACCTCCGGGGAGCAGTACTTC. Its translation: CSVIRGTSGEQYF.

The V gene is TRBV7-8, the J gene TRBJ2-3, with TRBD1 identical over 10 bases. Germline V gives CDR1 SGHVS, CDR2 FQNEAQ. The V and J ends lost 3 bases and 4 bases, in that order; junction bases with no gene match: 7. The CDR3 contains 16 residues. CDR3 coding DNA: TGTGCCAGCAGCTTGTCCCCCGGACAGGGGGCAGATACGCAGTATTTT. It is translated as CASSLSPGQGADTQYF. Based on the CDR3 plus reference TRBV7-8 and TRBJ2-3, the full variable domain is GAGVSQSPRYKVAKRGQDVALRCDPISGHVSLFWYQQALGQGPEFLTYFQNEAQLDKSGLPSDRFFAERPEGSVSTLKIQRTQQEDSAVYLCASSLSPGQGADTQYFGPGTRLTVL.

The chain is built from TRBV5-1 and TRBJ2-7; D might be TRBD2 (6 bases). The CDR3 consists of 13 residues. Trimming stripped 0 bases from V and 6 bases from J, with 10 bases between. CDR1 is SGHRS and CDR2 is YFSETQ in the germline V gene. CDR3 region: CASSLAGTLEQYF. For the CDR3, the DNA is TGCGCCAGCAGCTTGGCCGGGACTCTCGAGCAGTACTTC. The variable domain in full, with the rest retrieved from reference TRBV5-1 and TRBJ2-7, is KAGVTQTPRYLIKTRGQQVTLSCSPISGHRSVSWYQQTPGQGLQFLFEYFSETQRNKGNFPGRFSGRQFSNSRSEMNVSTLELGDSALYLCASSLAGTLEQYFGPGTRLTVT.

V gene TRBV10-2 combines with J gene TRBJ2-5, with 8 bases lining up with TRBD2. CDR1 is WSHSY, CDR2 SAAADI, per germline. The CDR3 sequence is 15 residues long. The ends lost 7 bases at V and 5 bases at J; junction bases unmatched: 12. The CDR3 region has the DNA TGCGCCAGCACGGGGGGGCGGACTTCCCGGGAGACCCAGTACTTC. Amino acid sequence: CASTGGRTSRETQYF.

With regard to this clone: The same CDR3 is also encoded by other DNA sequences in this sample. This chain uses TRBV5-1 with TRBJ1-5; tentatively, D is TRBD1 (6 bases). V lost 4 bases, J lost 2 bases, and 10 bases lay in between. CDR1 is SGHRS, CDR2 YFSETQ, per germline. The CDR3 sequence is 14 residues long. CDR3 DNA sequence: TGCGCCAGCAGCGAACAGGGAGGCAATCAGCCCCAGCATTTT. Protein product: CASSEQGGNQPQHF.

This chain joins TRBV19 and TRBJ2-1; D is uncertain. Germline CDR1 LNHDA, CDR2 SQIVND (reference sequence). V was cut by 3 bases and J by 3 bases, with 12 bases left in between. CDR3 length: 15 residues. The CDR3 loop is CASSINSLSYNEQFF. For the CDR3, the DNA is TGTGCCAGTAGTATTAATAGCCTCAGCTACAATGAGCAGTTCTTC.

This rearrangement joins TRBV7-2 to TRBJ2-2; TRBD2 aligns across 13 bases. CDR3 length equals 18 residues. V shed 5 bases, J shed 5 bases, and the junction held 11 bases outside the gene matches. Germline V lookup: CDR1 SGHTA, CDR2 FQGNSA. The CDR3 region has the DNA TGTGCCAGCAGCCCCGATAGTGGACTAGCGGGAGTTACCGGGGAGCTGTTTTTT. Translating gives CASSPDSGLAGVTGELFF.

Only one count was recorded for this clone. The V gene is TRBV5-4, the J gene TRBJ2-3; D remains unclear. Germline V lookup: CDR1 SGHNT, CDR2 YYREEE (reference sequence). This CDR3 has 14 residues. Deletions cut 3 bases from V and 4 bases from J, with 12 bases between. CDR3 sequence: CASSSALTSDTQYF. The CDR3 region has the DNA TGTGCCAGCAGCTCGGCTCTTACCTCAGATACGCAGTATTTT.

Only one count was recorded for this clone. The chain couples TRBV10-3 to TRBJ2-1; 8 bases agree with TRBD2. CDR3 length equals 16 residues. Germline assignment: CDR1 ENHRY and CDR2 SYGVKD. The J segment lost 15 bases and the V segment lost 0 bases, leaving 16 bases of the junction unmatched. CDR3 loop: CAISESIGLATPARFF. For the CDR3, the DNA is TGTGCCATCAGTGAGTCAATCGGACTAGCAACCCCGGCTCGGTTCTTC.

The chain is built from TRBV28 and TRBJ2-7; 12 nucleotides agree with TRBD2. Per germline, CDR1 MDHEN and CDR2 SYDVKM. The CDR3 loop spans 16 amino acids. The V and J ends lost 4 bases and 3 bases, in that order; junction bases with no gene match: 7. CDR3 amino acids: CASSSPSLAGGYEQYF. CDR3 bases: TGTGCCAGCAGTTCCCCCTCACTAGCGGGAGGCTACGAGCAGTACTTC. Filled out from reference TRBV28 and TRBJ2-7, the complete variable domain reads DVKVTQSSRYLVKRTGEKVFLECVQDMDHENMFWYRQDPGLGLRLIYFSYDVKMKEKGDIPEGYSVSREKKERFSLILESASTNQTSMYLCASSSPSLAGGYEQYFGPGTRLTVT.

A single count supports this clone. The rearrangement uses TRBV29-1 and TRBJ1-2; 10 bases are shared with TRBD1. In germline, CDR1 is SQVTM, CDR2 ANQGSEA. Trimming removed 7 bases from V and 8 bases from J; junction bases left unmatched: 10. This CDR3 is built from 13 residues. The CDR3 nucleotides are TGCAGCGCCCTGACAGGGGGCGCGGACGGCTACACCTTC. This codes for CSALTGGADGYTF.

Comments on this clone: The junction shows a germline mismatch at one end, possibly a read error. Other nucleotide sequences in the sample specify the same CDR3. The V and J genes are TRBV7-2 and TRBJ1-1; D is ambiguous. There are 13 residues in the CDR3. Germline assignment: CDR1 SGHTA and CDR2 FQGNSA. The CDR3 protein is CASSFPPNTEAFF. The DNA of the CDR3 is TGTGCCAGCAGCTTTCCCCCGAACACCGAAGCTTTCTTT.

The rearrangement uses TRBV6-6 and TRBJ2-3; the match to TRBD1 covers 7 bases. Germline values: CDR1 MNHNY, CDR2 SVGAGI (reference sequence). The CDR3 loop spans 14 amino acids. The junction had 6 bases not matched to a gene; V was cut back by 2 bases and J by 7 bases. The CDR3 DNA follows: TGTGCCAGCAGTTACGGGGACAGCCAGTATACGCAGTATTTT. This encodes CASSYGDSQYTQYF.

In regard to this clone: Other nucleotide sequences in the sample specify the same CDR3. The rearrangement joins TRBV5-1 to TRBJ2-7; unclear D gene. Germline CDR1 SGHRS, CDR2 YFSETQ. V was shortened by 0 bases and J by 2 bases, with 9 bases between the two germline ends. CDR3 length equals 14 residues. As DNA, the CDR3 is TGCGCCAGCAGCTTGGCCGGCGGTACCTACGAGCAGTACTTC. It encodes CASSLAGGTYEQYF.

V usage is TRBV19 and J usage is TRBJ2-4; no clear D. The CDR3 covers 14 residues. CDR1 is LNHDA and CDR2 is SQIVND in the germline V gene (reference sequence). Trimming stripped 7 bases from V and 8 bases from J, with 18 bases between. The DNA for the CDR3 is TGTGCCAGTAACATGGCGACTTCCCGGGACATTCAGTACTTC. Translation gives CASNMATSRDIQYF.

The rearrangement joins TRBV30 to TRBJ1-5; D ambiguous. The CDR3 spans 12 residues. Germline loops: CDR1 GTSNPN, CDR2 SVGIG (reference sequence). V gave up 5 bases and J gave up 7 bases, with 12 bases separating them. CDR3 in amino acids: CAWADAGQPQHF. The CDR3 nucleotides are TGTGCCTGGGCCGACGCAGGCCAGCCCCAGCATTTT. Full variable domain (outside the CDR3, taken from reference TRBV30 and TRBJ1-5): SQTIHQWPATLVQPVGSPLSLECTVEGTSNPNLYWYRQAAGRGLQLLFYSVGIGQISSEVPQNLSASRPQDRQFILSSKKLLLSDSGFYLCAWADAGQPQHFGDGTRLSIL.

The rearrangement links TRBV7-3 to TRBJ2-5; D may be TRBD2 (7 bases). CDR3 size: 14 residues. The V end was cut by 1 base, the J end by 2 bases, with 8 bases between. The germline V gene has CDR1 SGHTA and CDR2 FQGTGA. CDR3 coding DNA: TGTGCCAGCAGCTTAAAGGGGGGGCAAGAGACCCAGTACTTC. It encodes CASSLKGGQETQYF.

In the case of this clone: The same CDR3 is also encoded by other DNA sequences in this sample. The chain couples TRBV29-1 to TRBJ2-3, with D perhaps being TRBD1 or TRBD2 (6 bases each). CDR1 and CDR2 (germline): SQVTM, ANQGSEA. Trimming left V 6 bases short and J 3 bases short, with 13 bases between. CDR3 size: 13 residues. CDR3 residues: CSVLQGGTDTQYF. DNA of the CDR3: TGCAGCGTCCTTCAAGGGGGGACAGATACGCAGTATTTT.

The gene calls are TRBV7-6 and TRBJ1-2; D gene ambiguous. This CDR3 is 15 amino acids long. Trimming removed 1 base at V and 3 bases at J, with 12 bases between. Germline loops: CDR1 SGHVS, CDR2 FNYEAQ. The CDR3 nucleotides are TGTGCCAGCAGCTTAGGACCCCTAGGTGACTATGGCTACACCTTC. Its protein is CASSLGPLGDYGYTF.

The chain joins TRBV5-1 to TRBJ2-6, with unresolved D. Trimming shortened V by 0 bases and J by 2 bases, and 9 bases separated the two germline ends. Germline V lookup: CDR1 SGHRS, CDR2 YFSETQ. CDR3 length: 16 residues. Written as DNA, the CDR3 is TGCGCCAGCAGCTTGGGGGTGGACGCTGGGGCCAACGTCCTGACTTTC. This gives the protein CASSLGVDAGANVLTF.

This sequence joins TRBV28 and TRBJ2-2; the match to TRBD2 covers 10 bases. The germline gives CDR1 MDHEN, CDR2 SYDVKM. The trim removed 1 base at V and 12 bases at J, leaving 2 bases unmatched. CDR3 size: 13 residues. Written as DNA, the CDR3 is TGTGCCAGCAGTTTATCACTAGCGGGACAGCTGTTTTTT. Residues: CASSLSLAGQLFF.

This chain links TRBV4-1 with TRBJ2-7, with TRBD2 as a possible D gene (6 bases). Germline lookup yields CDR1 MGHRA and CDR2 YSYEKL. With 5 bases removed from V and 6 bases from J, the gap between germline ends came to 14 bases. The CDR3 has 13 amino acids. Written as DNA, the CDR3 is TGCGCCAGCAGCACCACTTGGAGGGGCGAGCAGTACTTC. Residues: CASSTTWRGEQYF.

V is TRBV1 and J is TRBJ2-2; the tabulated D call, TRBD2, remains unverified against the DNA. TRBV1 is flagged as a pseudogene. The CDR3 runs 16 residues. CDR3 sequence reads: CTSSPSTREGPRELFF. Written as DNA, the CDR3 is TGCACCAGCAGCCCCTCGACTCGGGAGGGGCCCCGGGAGCTGTTTTTT.

As regards this clone: Other DNA sequences in the same sample also yield this CDR3. The chain is built from TRBV7-3 and TRBJ2-3; weak D call: TRBD1 (6 bases). The CDR3 contains 14 residues. Trimming left V 5 bases short and J 2 bases short, with 11 bases between. The germline gives CDR1 SGHTA, CDR2 FQGTGA. The CDR3 sequence is CASSRDRTTDTQYF. CDR3 DNA sequence: TGTGCCAGCAGCCGTGACAGGACCACAGATACGCAGTATTTT.

V usage is TRBV30 and J usage is TRBJ1-4; D is undetermined. The CDR3 totals 14 residues. Germline V lookup: CDR1 GTSNPN, CDR2 SVGIG (reference sequence). V was cut by 0 bases and J by 8 bases, with 13 bases left in between. The CDR3 sequence is CAWSVRPAREKLFF. CDR3 DNA: TGTGCCTGGAGTGTGCGGCCGGCGAGGGAAAAACTGTTTTTT.

This clone appeared a single time. Other DNA sequences in the sample encode the same CDR3. This chain connects TRBV7-2 to TRBJ1-5, with D tentatively TRBD1 (5 bases). The germline gives CDR1 SGHTA, CDR2 FQGNSA. The CDR3 loop spans 15 amino acids. V was trimmed by 1 base and J by 2 bases, leaving 9 bases between them. CDR3 coding DNA: TGTGCCAGCAGCTTAGGCAGGGCTGGCAATCAGCCCCAGCATTTT. This sequence encodes CASSLGRAGNQPQHF.

J is TRBJ2-3 and V is TRBV29-1; TRBD1 is a possible D gene (5 bases). CDR3 length: 12 residues. CDR1 SQVTM and CDR2 ANQGSEA come from the germline V gene. The ends were cut back, 7 bases at V and 7 bases at J, with 15 bases in the middle. Written as DNA, the CDR3 is TGCAGCGCTCCGCAGGGTGTAAATACGCAGTATTTT. Amino acids: CSAPQGVNTQYF.

For the CDR3, the DNA is TGTGCCAGTAGTATGAGGGACGGAGTCTATGGCTACACCTTC. It encodes CASSMRDGVYGYTF. The V and J genes are TRBV19 and TRBJ1-2, with D maybe TRBD1 (5 bases). Germline V gene data show CDR1 as LNHDA and CDR2 as SQIVND (reference sequence). V was pared by 3 bases and J by 4 bases, with 12 bases between. The CDR3 sequence is 14 residues long. Filled out from reference TRBV19 and TRBJ1-2, the complete variable domain reads DGGITQSPKYLFRKEGQNVTLSCEQNLNHDAMYWYRQDPGQGLRLIYYSQIVNDFQKGDIAEGYSVSREKKESFPLTVTSAQKNPTAFYLCASSMRDGVYGYTFGSGTRLTVV.